This TCR beta chain was retrieved from a study of regulatory T cells in long-lasting Graves disease. Between the trimmed V and J ends, which lost 8 bases and 0 bases, there was a span of 8 bases. This CDR3 region has 13 residues. Per germline, CDR1 MDHEN and CDR2 SYDVKM. Findings and limits, study-wide: It was in persistent disease that TRBV28, TRBJ1-2 and TRBJ2-5 were favored. Thyroid tissue was not sampled; only peripheral blood was.

Concerning this clonotype itself: Its antigen is unidentified.

Researchers made TCR beta libraries by using iRepertoire HTBI primers and running Arm-PCR on CDR3 regions. One entry per CDR3 protein results from TCRdb running MiXCR on the multiplex PCR reads. The data hold about 220,000 distinct CDR3 sequences, with approximately 18% observed a single time. Sample time point: newly diagnosed GD, antithyroid drugs for less than 3 months. With RNA extracted from PBMCs as input, the TCR library was made. These data also formed part of another study, on T cells in Graves' hyperthyroidism and ophthalmopathy. That study adds: Using the HTBI primer set, a first-round RT-PCR was run on the TCR CDR3.

The sequencing here drew on peripheral blood mononuclear cells (PBMCs), taken at new diagnosis, from a patient treated with antithyroid drugs. This TCR was sampled from a woman between 25 and 40 years old with Graves disease. The J gene is TRBJ1-5, the V gene TRBV28, with D hard to call. This CDR3 is CASGVNSNQPQHF. The CDR3 nucleotides read TGTGCCAGCGGAGTTAATAGCAATCAGCCCCAGCATTTT.